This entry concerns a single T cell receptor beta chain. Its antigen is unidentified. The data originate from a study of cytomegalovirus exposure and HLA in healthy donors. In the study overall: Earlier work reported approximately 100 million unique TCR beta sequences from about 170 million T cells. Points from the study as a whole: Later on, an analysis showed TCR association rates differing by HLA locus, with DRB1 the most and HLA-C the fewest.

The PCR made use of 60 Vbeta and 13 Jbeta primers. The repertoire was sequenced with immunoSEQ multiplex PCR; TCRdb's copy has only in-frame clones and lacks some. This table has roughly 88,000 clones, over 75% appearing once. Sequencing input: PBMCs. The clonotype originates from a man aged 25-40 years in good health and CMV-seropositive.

CDR3 protein: CASSPRVSRTDTQYF. The CDR3 nucleotides are TGTGCCAGCTCACCACGCGTATCCCGCACAGATACGCAGTATTTT. The rearrangement uses TRBV18 and TRBJ2-3; D gene unclear. This CDR3 is 15 amino acids long. V gave up 1 base and J gave up 1 base, with 9 bases separating them. CDR1 is KGHSH, CDR2 LQKENI, per germline.